Below are 32 T cell receptor beta chains sequenced from a single sample in a study of control samples from healthy donors and cancer patients. Clones were read by immunoSEQ multiplex PCR, and TCRdb kept only the in-frame ones, dropping some. The sample contains around 120,000 clones, approximately 91% of which appear only once. The sequencing sample was made of blood. These receptors all stem from a woman younger than 35 in good health.

The chain combines TRBV2 with TRBJ2-7, with 8 bases matching TRBD1. CDR1 and CDR2 from the germline V gene are SNHLY and FYNNEI. This CDR3 is built from 15 residues. V shed 4 bases, J shed 0 bases, and the junction held 5 bases outside the gene matches. The CDR3 nucleotides are TGTGCCAGCAGTGCTTGGACAGGGTCCTCCTACGAGCAGTACTTC. It encodes CASSAWTGSSYEQYF.

The chain has TRBV24-1 and TRBJ1-5, with D unresolved. Trimming removed 1 base at V and 2 bases at J, with 14 bases between. This CDR3 spans 17 amino acids. The germline V gene has CDR1 KGHDR and CDR2 SFDVKD. The chain's CDR3 is CATSDFREFRGNQPQHF. DNA for the CDR3: TGTGCCACCAGTGATTTCCGGGAGTTTAGGGGCAATCAGCCCCAGCATTTT.

The chain employs TRBV7-2 and TRBJ2-7; 11 bases map to TRBD2. The CDR3 is made up of 16 amino acids. Germline V lookup: CDR1 SGHTA, CDR2 FQGNSA. Trimming removed 1 base from V and 6 bases from J; junction bases left unmatched: 8. The CDR3 region has the DNA TGTGCCAGCAGCTTAGTATTTACTAGCGGGAGTGGCGAGCAGTACTTC. Translation: CASSLVFTSGSGEQYF.

The genes are TRBV4-3 and TRBJ2-2; D possibly matches TRBD1 or TRBD2 (6 bases each). This CDR3 comprises 16 residues. CDR1 LGHNA and CDR2 YSLEER come from the germline V gene. V lost 1 base and J lost 4, with 13 bases in between. The CDR3 here is CASSQVPGDTTGELFF. The CDR3 DNA is TGCGCCAGCAGCCAAGTACCGGGGGACACCACCGGGGAGCTGTTTTTT.

The chain uses TRBV18 and TRBJ2-7; TRBD1 matches 8 bases. The CDR3 spans 13 residues. Germline lookup yields CDR1 KGHSH and CDR2 LQKENI. V was clipped by 2 bases and J by 3 bases; unmatched bases: 0. The DNA for the CDR3 is TGTGCCAGCTCACCAGGGACAGGCTACGAGCAGTACTTC. It translates to CASSPGTGYEQYF.

The chain links TRBV19 to TRBJ2-1; the D gene is possibly TRBD2 (5 bases). Germline V gene data show CDR1 as LNHDA and CDR2 as SQIVND (reference sequence). V was shortened by 3 bases and J by 5 bases, with 14 bases between the two germline ends. The CDR3 is 15 residues long. DNA for the CDR3: TGTGCCAGTAGTATGGAGATGCTCGGGGACAATGAGCAGTTCTTC. As protein: CASSMEMLGDNEQFF.

This rearrangement joins TRBV7-2 to TRBJ1-6; 9 bases map to TRBD1. Germline V gene data show CDR1 as SGHTA and CDR2 as FQGNSA. The CDR3 has 15 amino acids. V lost 5 bases and J lost 7; bases outside the gene matches: 6. The CDR3 spells CASSAPGTGNSPLHF. CDR3 bases: TGTGCCAGCAGCGCCCCCGGGACAGGGAATTCACCCCTCCACTTT. The complete variable domain, with remaining parts taken from reference TRBV7-2 and TRBJ1-6, reads GAGVSQSPSNKVTEKGKDVELRCDPISGHTALYWYRQSLGQGLEFLIYFQGNSAPDKSGLPSDRFSAERTGGSVSTLTIQRTQQEDSAVYLCASSAPGTGNSPLHFGNGTRLTVT.

The table lists this clone with a count of one. The chain combines TRBV19 with TRBJ2-3; 10 bases line up with TRBD2. The V segment lost 6 bases and the J segment 4 bases; nucleotides outside the gene matches: 7. There are 15 residues in the CDR3. CDR1 and CDR2 from the germline V gene are LNHDA and SQIVND (reference sequence). CDR3 in amino acids: CASSPLAGIADTQYF. CDR3 coding DNA: TGTGCCAGTAGCCCACTAGCGGGGATCGCAGATACGCAGTATTTT.

The chain carries TRBV28 and TRBJ1-6, with D maybe TRBD1 (6 bases). The CDR3 is 17 amino acids. Germline values: CDR1 MDHEN, CDR2 SYDVKM. V was shortened by 3 bases and J by 8 bases, with 20 bases between the two germline ends. CDR3 nucleotides: TGTGCCAGCAGTTTTAACCCCAGGACAGTCCCTTATTCACCCCTCCACTTT. Its protein is CASSFNPRTVPYSPLHF.

The rearrangement links TRBV6-5 to TRBJ1-2; D might be TRBD1 (6 bases). V was shortened by 6 bases and J by 6 bases, with 14 bases between the two germline ends. CDR1 and CDR2 (germline): MNHEY, SVGAGI. The CDR3 consists of 13 residues. DNA of the CDR3: TGTGCCAGCAGGAATACAGGGTCCCATGGCTACACCTTC. This codes for CASRNTGSHGYTF.

The chain combines TRBV5-1 with TRBJ2-7; unclear D gene. Trimming pared 2 bases from V and 3 bases from J, leaving 9 bases between. This CDR3 has 13 amino acids. In germline, CDR1 is SGHRS, CDR2 YFSETQ. In DNA, the CDR3 is TGCGCCAGCAGCTTAAATCTCGGCTACGAGCAGTACTTC. It specifies CASSLNLGYEQYF.

CDR3 coding DNA: TGTGCCAGCAGCCTGGGGAGTCAGCCCCAGCATTTT. It specifies CASSLGSQPQHF. V and J are TRBV28 and TRBJ1-5; D remains unclear. The CDR3 is made up of 12 amino acids. Per the germline V gene, CDR1 is MDHEN and CDR2 is SYDVKM. V was trimmed by 6 bases and J by 6 bases, leaving 9 bases between them. Complete variable domain (other parts from reference TRBV28 and TRBJ1-5): DVKVTQSSRYLVKRTGEKVFLECVQDMDHENMFWYRQDPGLGLRLIYFSYDVKMKEKGDIPEGYSVSREKKERFSLILESASTNQTSMYLCASSLGSQPQHFGDGTRLSIL.

In nucleotides, the CDR3 is TGTGCCAGCAGCTTGGATTATTCTAGCGGGAGTGTTTTGGAGACCCAGTACTTC. Translating gives CASSLDYSSGSVLETQYF. The chain links TRBV5-6 to TRBJ2-5; 10 bases agree with TRBD2. Trimming removed 0 bases from V and 5 bases from J; junction bases left unmatched: 13. The CDR3 contains 18 residues. CDR1 and CDR2 (germline): SGHDT, YYEEEE.

The J gene is TRBJ2-3, the V gene TRBV19; D is perhaps TRBD1 (8 bases). The CDR3 loop spans 18 amino acids. CDR1 and CDR2 (germline): LNHDA, SQIVND (reference sequence). Trimming pared 0 bases from V and 3 bases from J, leaving 19 bases between. As DNA, the CDR3 is TGTGCCAGTAGTATAGACCTCCTACAGGGGGGGAGGACAGATACGCAGTATTTT. It encodes CASSIDLLQGGRTDTQYF.

The gene calls are TRBV5-5 and TRBJ2-7; 8 bases agree with TRBD2. V lost 1 base and J lost 6; bases outside the gene matches: 9. The germline V gene encodes CDR1 SGHKS and CDR2 YYEKEE (reference sequence). CDR3 length equals 15 residues. CDR3 protein: CASSLSPAGVLEQYF. In DNA, the CDR3 is TGTGCCAGCAGCTTGAGTCCAGCGGGAGTTCTCGAGCAGTACTTC.

The V call is TRBV3-1 (or the pseudogene TRBV3-2), the J call TRBJ2-7, with 16 bases fitting TRBD2. Germline V gene lookup returns CDR1 LGHDT and CDR2 YNNKEL (reference sequence). V was pared by 3 bases and J by 6 bases, with 5 bases of the junction left unmatched. CDR3 size: 16 residues. Here the CDR3 reads CASSQSGTSGGAEQYF. Written as DNA, the CDR3 is TGTGCCAGCAGCCAGTCCGGGACTAGCGGGGGGGCCGAGCAGTACTTC.

The chain joins TRBV30 to TRBJ1-6; 7 bases are shared with TRBD1. CDR1 is GTSNPN, CDR2 SVGIG, per germline (reference sequence). The CDR3 has 21 amino acids. V shed 0 bases and J 0 bases; nucleotides not matched to a gene: 17. The CDR3 loop is CAWSVKFSRDRVSSYNSPLHF. The CDR3 bases are TGTGCCTGGAGTGTTAAGTTTAGTAGAGACAGGGTAAGCTCCTATAATTCACCCCTCCACTTT.

The V and J genes are TRBV7-8 and TRBJ2-5, with a tentative D call TRBD2 (6 bases). Per the germline V gene, CDR1 is SGHVS and CDR2 is FQNEAQ. V lost 0 bases to trimming and J lost 12 bases, with 20 bases between them. The CDR3 runs to 15 residues. Here the CDR3 DNA reads TGTGCCAGCAGCTTAGCGACTAACAAAATAGCGGAAAAGTACTTC. As protein: CASSLATNKIAEKYF.

This clone was seen only once. The chain joins TRBV14 to TRBJ2-3; D may be TRBD1 (6 bases). Trimming took 1 base from V and 4 from J, leaving 9 bases between them. The CDR3 runs 14 residues. Germline V gene data show CDR1 as SGHDN and CDR2 as FVKESK. CDR3 DNA sequence: TGTGCCAGCAGCCAAGCCTACAGGGCAGATACGCAGTATTTT. Its protein product is CASSQAYRADTQYF.

The chain employs TRBV9 and TRBJ2-5; no reliable D call. CDR3 size: 16 residues. Deletions cut 3 bases from V and 2 bases from J, with 17 bases between. The germline V gene has CDR1 SGDLS and CDR2 YYNGEE. The CDR3 DNA follows: TGTGCCAGCAGCGCCCCTGGTTGGACGCCACAAGAGACCCAGTACTTC. Translation gives CASSAPGWTPQETQYF.

This clone was found once. The chain has TRBV4-3 and TRBJ2-1; 15 bases align to TRBD2. This CDR3 spans 20 amino acids. V lost 4 bases and J lost 4; bases outside the gene matches: 14. Germline V gives CDR1 LGHNA, CDR2 YSLEER. CDR3 in amino acids: CASSLTRTSGGAGPYNEQFF. DNA of the CDR3: TGCGCCAGCAGCCTTACCCGGACTAGCGGGGGGGCAGGACCTTACAATGAGCAGTTCTTC.

This clone was recorded only once. The chain joins TRBV7-8 to TRBJ2-3, with 8 bases fitting TRBD2. CDR1 and CDR2 (germline): SGHVS, FQNEAQ. There are 19 residues in the CDR3. The J segment lost 3 bases and the V segment lost 2 bases, leaving 16 bases of the junction unmatched. As DNA, the CDR3 is TGTGCCAGCAGCTTACCCCGTCCCGCAGCGGGAGTTTTTACAGATACGCAGTATTTT. Protein sequence: CASSLPRPAAGVFTDTQYF.

The rearrangement links TRBV19 to TRBJ2-1; 13 bases map to TRBD2. J was trimmed by 6 bases and V by 5 bases; bases with no gene match: 13. The V gene's germline CDR1 is LNHDA and CDR2 SQIVND (reference sequence). The CDR3 has 18 amino acids. CDR3 DNA: TGTGCCAGTAGTCCTGGGACTAGCGGGAATGGTTCGCCCAATGAGCAGTTCTTC. Encoded protein: CASSPGTSGNGSPNEQFF.

V and J are TRBV9 and TRBJ2-7; possible D gene TRBD1, 7 bases. The germline V gene encodes CDR1 SGDLS and CDR2 YYNGEE. The CDR3 length is 15 residues. The V end lost 3 bases, the J end lost 2 bases, and 15 bases lay between the germline ends. This chain's CDR3 is CASSGEDRLAYEQYF. Written as DNA, the CDR3 is TGTGCCAGCAGCGGGGAGGACAGGTTAGCCTACGAGCAGTACTTC.

The V and J genes are TRBV11-1 and TRBJ2-7; TRBD1 might be the D (5 bases). Germline lookup yields CDR1 SGHAT and CDR2 FQDESV (reference sequence). CDR3 length equals 16 residues. Trimming shortened V by 0 bases and J by 4 bases, and 16 bases separated the two germline ends. The CDR3 DNA reads TGTGCCAGCAGCTTAGCATCAGGGCCCACCTCTTACGAGCAGTACTTC. It is translated as CASSLASGPTSYEQYF.

The gene calls are TRBV7-2 and TRBJ2-7; D possibly corresponds to TRBD1 (5 bases). CDR3 length: 14 residues. V lost 5 bases and J lost 2, with 13 bases in between. The V gene's germline CDR1 is SGHTA and CDR2 FQGNSA. The CDR3 here is CASSPRTYTYEQYF. In DNA form, the CDR3 reads TGTGCCAGCAGCCCGAGGACATACACCTACGAGCAGTACTTC.

The chain employs TRBV29-1 and TRBJ1-1; D is possibly TRBD1 (6 bases). CDR1 is SQVTM and CDR2 is ANQGSEA in the germline V gene. V lost 5 bases, J lost 4 bases, and 14 bases lay in between. The CDR3 is made up of 13 amino acids. The CDR3 region is CSVLGGYGTEAFF. For the CDR3, the DNA is TGCAGCGTTCTAGGGGGATATGGCACTGAAGCTTTCTTT.

The chain links TRBV4-2 to TRBJ2-4; 11 bases are shared with TRBD2. This CDR3 has 16 residues. The V segment lost 4 bases and the J segment 0 bases; nucleotides outside the gene matches: 2. Germline V gene lookup returns CDR1 LGHNA and CDR2 YNFKEQ. CDR3 DNA: TGTGCCAGCAGCCCCACTAGCGGGAGAGCCAAAAACATTCAGTACTTC. This translates into CASSPTSGRAKNIQYF.

The chain has TRBV2 and TRBJ1-4; D is ambiguous. This CDR3 has 13 amino acids. V was pared by 6 bases and J by 8 bases, with 13 bases between. CDR1 is SNHLY and CDR2 is FYNNEI in the germline V gene. CDR3 DNA sequence: TGTGCCAGCAGACCAGGAGGTCAGGAAAAACTGTTTTTT. Translated: CASRPGGQEKLFF.

The CDR3 region has the DNA TGTGCCAGCAGCCAATCGGGAGGTTGGGAAGCTTTCTTT. It translates to CASSQSGGWEAFF. The chain carries TRBV16 and TRBJ1-1, with D uncertain. The germline V and J ends were trimmed by 0 bases and 8 bases, with 10 bases remaining between them. CDR3 length: 13 amino acids. The V gene's germline CDR1 is KGHSY and CDR2 FQNENV. The full variable domain, in which reference TRBV16 and TRBJ1-1 provide the parts outside the CDR3, is GEEVAQTPKHLVRGEGQKAKLYCAPIKGHSYVFWYQQVLKNEFKFLISFQNENVFDETGMPKERFSAKCLPNSPCSLEIQATKLEDSAVYFCASSQSGGWEAFFGQGTRLTVV.

J is TRBJ1-2 and V is TRBV5-1, with D uncertain. CDR1 and CDR2 (germline): SGHRS, YFSETQ. Trimming stripped 0 bases from V and 8 bases from J, with 14 bases between. This CDR3 is 14 amino acids long. This CDR3 reads CASSLAGTVSGYTF. The CDR3, as DNA: TGCGCCAGCAGCTTGGCCGGCACAGTTTCGGGCTACACCTTC.

This chain joins TRBV14 and TRBJ2-1; D perhaps matches TRBD1 (6 bases). CDR3 size: 15 residues. Germline V gene lookup returns CDR1 SGHDN and CDR2 FVKESK. The V end lost 6 bases, the J end lost 5 bases, and 17 bases lay between the germline ends. This CDR3 reads CASSRLGAGDNEQFF. The CDR3 nucleotides read TGTGCCAGCAGTCGCCTGGGGGCGGGTGACAATGAGCAGTTCTTC.